Presented here are 29 T cell receptor beta chains from one specimen sequenced in a study of beta chain features in type 1 diabetes. The isolated RNA, all of it, was reverse transcribed, so expressed TCRB transcripts were what got sequenced. Sequencing used immunoSEQ multiplex PCR; TCRdb keeps in-frame clones, though not all of them. Of fewer than 200,000 clones listed, around 8.5% are singletons. Input material: central memory CD4+ T cells from blood. The source of these receptors is a man in his late teens or twenties in good health.

The gene calls are TRBV19 and TRBJ1-5, with 7 bases matching TRBD1. Germline CDR1 reads LNHDA; CDR2 reads SQIVND (reference sequence). The CDR3 sequence is 13 residues long. The V gene end was trimmed by 5 bases and the J gene end by 5 bases; junction bases not matched to a gene: 3. Here the CDR3 DNA reads TGTGCCAGTAGTTCACAGGGGCATCAGCCCCAGCATTTT. It yields the protein CASSSQGHQPQHF.

This clone was seen a handful of times. The chain carries TRBV10-3 and TRBJ1-4; 7 bases align to TRBD1. J gave up 3 bases and V 6 bases, and 7 bases lay outside the gene matches. This CDR3 has 15 amino acids. Germline V gene sequence: CDR1 ENHRY, CDR2 SYGVKD. CDR3 sequence reads: CAISSPQGANEKLFF. CDR3 DNA sequence: TGTGCCATCAGCTCACCTCAGGGGGCTAATGAAAAACTGTTTTTT.

The chain combines TRBV7-9 with TRBJ2-7; 12 nucleotides align to TRBD2. V was clipped by 5 bases and J by 2 bases; unmatched bases: 13. The germline gives CDR1 SEHNR, CDR2 FQNEAQ (reference sequence). The CDR3 spans 18 residues. The CDR3 loop reads CASSPPLAGGHATYEQYF. For the CDR3, the DNA is TGTGCCAGCAGCCCACCACTAGCGGGGGGCCACGCCACCTACGAGCAGTACTTC.

The chain couples TRBV19 to TRBJ2-2; TRBD2 agrees at 9 bases. Germline CDR1 LNHDA, CDR2 SQIVND (reference sequence). The CDR3 sequence is 14 residues long. Unmatched junction bases numbered 4, after V lost 7 bases and J lost 4 bases. The chain's CDR3 is CASNPLAGTGELFF. DNA for the CDR3: TGTGCCAGTAATCCACTAGCGGGCACCGGGGAGCTGTTTTTT.

This clone showed up just a few times. This chain connects TRBV7-3 to TRBJ2-2; 9 nucleotides line up with TRBD2. The trim removed 4 bases at V and 4 bases at J, leaving 4 bases unmatched. The CDR3 loop spans 15 amino acids. The V gene's germline CDR1 is SGHTA and CDR2 FQGTGA. The CDR3 sequence is CASSSTSGPTGELFF. For the CDR3, the DNA is TGTGCCAGCAGCTCGACTAGCGGACCCACCGGGGAGCTGTTTTTT.

The chain recombines TRBV29-1 with TRBJ2-3, with TRBD2 matching over 10 bases. J gave up 4 bases and V 6 bases, and 7 bases lay outside the gene matches. Germline V gives CDR1 SQVTM, CDR2 ANQGSEA. This CDR3 contains 14 residues. The CDR3 reads CSVRTSGISDTQYF. The CDR3 DNA reads TGCAGCGTGCGGACTAGCGGAATCTCAGATACGCAGTATTTT.

The chain carries TRBV5-4 and TRBJ2-5, with D maybe TRBD2 (6 bases). V was pared by 3 bases and J by 2 bases, with 20 bases between. Germline CDR1 SGHNT, CDR2 YYREEE (reference sequence). The CDR3 has 17 amino acids. The CDR3 bases are TGTGCCAGCAGCTGGCCCCTGGGGCGGGAACTTCAAGAGACCCAGTACTTC. This sequence encodes CASSWPLGRELQETQYF.

This clone has only a few counts. The chain is built from TRBV6-5 and TRBJ2-4; 8 nucleotides align to TRBD1. The trim removed 7 bases at V and 6 bases at J, leaving 8 bases unmatched. This CDR3 has 14 amino acids. CDR1 and CDR2 from the germline V gene are MNHEY and SVGAGI. The CDR3 nucleotides read TGTGCCAGCAACCGGGCGGACAGGGTAAACATTCAGTACTTC. Translating it yields CASNRADRVNIQYF.

The rearrangement uses TRBV28 and TRBJ1-2, with a weak D call TRBD1 (5 bases). The CDR3 sequence is 16 residues long. V shed 1 base and J shed 5 bases, with 17 bases lying between them. Germline V CDR1 and CDR2: MDHEN, SYDVKM. CDR3 loop: CASSLFSEQGVYGYTF. CDR3 in DNA: TGTGCCAGCAGTTTATTTTCAGAACAAGGGGTTTATGGCTACACCTTC.

This clone was observed at least ten times. This sequence joins TRBV28 and TRBJ2-7; a weak D match, TRBD1 (6 bases). CDR3 size: 13 residues. V was trimmed by 6 bases and J by 7 bases, leaving 16 bases between them. The germline gives CDR1 MDHEN, CDR2 SYDVKM. CDR3 nucleotide sequence: TGTGCCAGCAGACTACAGGGCAAGGTAGAGCAGTACTTC. This encodes CASRLQGKVEQYF.

The rearrangement joins TRBV7-2 to TRBJ1-5, with D uncertain. CDR3 length: 15 amino acids. V was shortened by 2 bases and J by 1 base, with 9 bases between the two germline ends. Germline assignment: CDR1 SGHTA and CDR2 FQGNSA. Written as DNA, the CDR3 is TGTGCCAGCAGCTTAATGGGCGGGAGCAATCAGCCCCAGCATTTT. As protein: CASSLMGGSNQPQHF.

This clone was counted at least ten times. The chain recombines TRBV19 with TRBJ2-1; 8 nucleotides agree with TRBD2. Per the germline V gene, CDR1 is LNHDA and CDR2 is SQIVND (reference sequence). V trimming: 8 bases; J trimming: 3 bases; junction bases outside the gene matches: 6. The CDR3 is 14 residues long. CDR3 bases: TGTGCCAGTGTGAGCGGGAGACGCTACAATGAGCAGTTCTTC. The encoded protein is CASVSGRRYNEQFF.

This clone was counted only a few times. This chain connects TRBV7-8 to TRBJ2-5; perhaps TRBD2 as D (5 bases). The CDR3 has 15 residues. CDR1 and CDR2 (germline): SGHVS, FQNEAQ. Trimming took off 2 bases at V and 11 bases at J, with 21 bases between the two ends. DNA for the CDR3: TGTGCCAGCAGCTTATACCGGACTTCCTCGGGTGAGCAGTACTTC. Protein: CASSLYRTSSGEQYF.

The chain carries TRBV28 and TRBJ2-1, with TRBD1 identical over 7 bases. The V gene end was trimmed by 6 bases and the J gene end by 2 bases; junction bases not matched to a gene: 7. The CDR3 is made up of 15 amino acids. Germline V gives CDR1 MDHEN, CDR2 SYDVKM. CDR3 residues: CASRLPGGTYNEQFF. In DNA, the CDR3 is TGTGCCAGCAGGCTTCCAGGGGGAACCTACAATGAGCAGTTCTTC.

In DNA, the CDR3 is TGTGCCAGCAGCTCTAGAATAGCGGGAGGGTCCTACAATGAGCAGTTCTTC. Its translation is CASSSRIAGGSYNEQFF. The chain employs TRBV7-2 and TRBJ2-1, with TRBD2 identical over 11 bases. Germline values: CDR1 SGHTA, CDR2 FQGNSA. This CDR3 spans 17 amino acids. With 4 bases clipped from V and 1 base from J, the junction kept 6 bases outside the gene matches. Based on the CDR3 plus reference TRBV7-2 and TRBJ2-1, the full variable domain is GAGVSQSPSNKVTEKGKDVELRCDPISGHTALYWYRQSLGQGLEFLIYFQGNSAPDKSGLPSDRFSAERTGGSVSTLTIQRTQQEDSAVYLCASSSRIAGGSYNEQFFGPGTRLTVL.

At least ten counts were recorded for this clone. At one end, the junction sequence differs from germline, possibly due to a read error. The chain joins TRBV7-2 to TRBJ2-1, with TRBD2 as a possible D gene (5 bases). The V gene's germline CDR1 is SGHTA and CDR2 FQGNSA. The CDR3 consists of 14 residues. The CDR3 reads CASSSSPAGSLPVF. DNA for the CDR3: TGTGCCAGCAGCTCTTCACCCGCGGGCTCCCTCCCAGTCTTC.

V gene TRBV4-2 combines with J gene TRBJ2-7; 12 bases are shared with TRBD2. Germline values: CDR1 LGHNA, CDR2 YNFKEQ. V shed 1 base and J 3 bases; nucleotides not matched to a gene: 10. The CDR3 spans 18 residues. The DNA of the CDR3 is TGTGCCAGCAGCCAAGCCCCGATTGGACTAGCGGGGAGCTACGAGCAGTACTTC. Translated: CASSQAPIGLAGSYEQYF.

Comments on this clone: Different DNA sequences within this sample yield the same CDR3. The V call is TRBV11-1, the J call TRBJ1-1; no firm D call. This CDR3 region has 12 residues. From germline, CDR1 is SGHAT and CDR2 FQDESV (reference sequence). Trimming took off 3 bases at V and 3 bases at J, with 5 bases between the two ends. CDR3 in amino acids: CASSFRDTEAFF. DNA of the CDR3: TGTGCCAGCAGCTTCCGGGACACTGAAGCTTTCTTT.

This clone was found many times. An end of the junction differs from the germline gene, which may be a read error. The chain recombines TRBV7-7 with TRBJ2-3; D gene uncertain. Germline lookup yields CDR1 SSHAT and CDR2 FNYEAQ (reference sequence). The CDR3 loop spans 13 amino acids. For the CDR3, the DNA is TGTGCTAGCAGCTTAGCTCCGTCCGATACGCAGTATTTT. It encodes CASSLAPSDTQYF.

The chain uses TRBV5-1 and TRBJ2-7, with D maybe TRBD1 (6 bases). Trimming took 0 bases from V and 2 from J, leaving 18 bases between them. This CDR3 has 17 residues. CDR1 is SGHRS and CDR2 is YFSETQ in the germline V gene. The CDR3 sequence is CASSLASEQGFAYEQYF. The CDR3 region has the DNA TGCGCCAGCAGCTTGGCCTCAGAACAGGGATTTGCCTACGAGCAGTACTTC.

This clone was observed a few times. This chain links TRBV28 with TRBJ2-5; D possibly corresponds to TRBD2 (6 bases). The CDR3 is 13 amino acids. The germline V gene encodes CDR1 MDHEN and CDR2 SYDVKM. Deletions cut 1 base from V and 3 bases from J, with 6 bases between. The CDR3 coding sequence is TGTGCCAGCAGTTTATTAGCGGAAGAGACCCAGTACTTC. This gives the protein CASSLLAEETQYF.

CDR3 residues: CSAGGQGGPDTQYF. For the CDR3, the DNA is TGCAGCGCTGGGGGACAGGGAGGCCCAGATACGCAGTATTTT. This chain joins TRBV29-1 and TRBJ2-3, with 9 bases that match TRBD1. V lost 7 bases, J lost 4 bases, and 9 bases stayed unmatched. There are 14 residues in the CDR3. The germline V gene encodes CDR1 SQVTM and CDR2 ANQGSEA.

This clone was detected many times. V is TRBV18 and J is TRBJ2-7; TRBD1 aligns across 11 bases. This CDR3 comprises 14 residues. Germline V CDR1 and CDR2: KGHSH, LQKENI. V lost 0 bases and J lost 6; bases outside the gene matches: 1. The chain's CDR3 is CASSPPGTGGEQYF. The CDR3 bases are TGTGCCAGCTCACCACCCGGGACAGGGGGCGAGCAGTACTTC.

The chain is built from TRBV30 and TRBJ1-4; 10 positions match TRBD1. The CDR3 extends over 14 amino acids. Germline V gene data show CDR1 as GTSNPN and CDR2 as SVGIG (reference sequence). Losses at the gene ends were 3 bases for V and 6 bases for J; bases not matched to a gene: 4. The CDR3 sequence is CAWSWGQGYEKLFF. The CDR3, as DNA: TGTGCCTGGAGCTGGGGACAGGGGTATGAAAAACTGTTTTTT.

The chain couples TRBV27 to TRBJ2-6; 11 bases match TRBD1. With 3 bases clipped from V and 4 bases from J, the junction kept 5 bases outside the gene matches. Germline values: CDR1 MNHEY, CDR2 SMNVEV (reference sequence). CDR3 length equals 17 residues. The CDR3 sequence is CASSFRTGGSGANVLTF. The CDR3 region has the DNA TGTGCCAGCAGTTTCCGGACAGGGGGCTCGGGGGCCAACGTCCTGACTTTC.

This clone was picked up many times. The chain is built from TRBV11-2 and TRBJ2-7, with 13 bases fitting TRBD2. V lost 4 bases to trimming and J lost 5 bases; unmatched junction nucleotides: 8. CDR1 and CDR2 (germline): SGHAT, FQNNGV. This CDR3 spans 16 amino acids. The CDR3 protein is CASSSLLAGGLDEQYF. Written as DNA, the CDR3 is TGTGCCAGCAGCTCGCTACTAGCGGGGGGGCTCGACGAGCAGTACTTC.

This clone was recorded a few times. The chain carries TRBV18 and TRBJ2-5, with TRBD2 matching 9 bases. With V trimmed by 3 bases and J by 3 bases, 5 bases remained unmatched. The CDR3 is 15 amino acids. Germline assignment: CDR1 KGHSH and CDR2 LQKENI. CDR3 sequence: CASSPQRGAEETQYF. In DNA, the CDR3 is TGTGCCAGCTCACCCCAGCGGGGGGCCGAAGAGACCCAGTACTTC. Together with reference TRBV18 and TRBJ2-5, the CDR3 gives the full variable domain: NAGVMQNPRHLVRRRGQEARLRCSPMKGHSHVYWYRQLPEEGLKFMVYLQKENIIDESGMPKERFSAEFPKEGPSILRIQQVVRGDSAAYFCASSPQRGAEETQYFGPGTRLLVL.

The V gene is TRBV9, the J gene TRBJ2-3; the match to TRBD2 covers 10 bases. Germline V gene data show CDR1 as SGDLS and CDR2 as YYNGEE. The V and J ends lost 4 bases and 1 base, in that order; junction bases with no gene match: 6. The CDR3 runs 16 residues. CDR3 amino acids: CASSTTGTSGTDTQYF. The CDR3 DNA reads as TGTGCCAGCAGCACTACCGGGACTAGCGGCACAGATACGCAGTATTTT. The full variable domain, rest sourced from reference TRBV9 and TRBJ2-3, is DSGVTQTPKHLITATGQRVTLRCSPRSGDLSVYWYQQSLDQGLQFLIQYYNGEERAKGNILERFSAQQFPDLHSELNLSSLELGDSALYFCASSTTGTSGTDTQYFGPGTRLTVL.

This clone has more than one count but fewer than ten. The V and J genes are TRBV5-4 and TRBJ2-5, with D possibly matching TRBD2 (6 bases). Germline V lookup: CDR1 SGHNT, CDR2 YYREEE (reference sequence). This CDR3 has 14 amino acids. Trimming took off 4 bases at V and 2 bases at J, with 12 bases between the two ends. CDR3 sequence: CASSPRDLQETQYF. The CDR3 bases are TGTGCCAGCAGCCCCCGGGACTTACAAGAGACCCAGTACTTC.